Each of the 31 T cell receptor beta chains below was sequenced from the same sample in a study of CD8 T cells in ankylosing spondylitis. Whole-study results and caveats: Several highly homologous variants made up a TCR beta motif that seemed to typify ankylosing spondylitis blood.

No antigen is known for these receptors. Each CDR3 protein gets one entry after TCRdb re-called the 5' RACE reads with MiXCR. This sample has around 490,000 distinct CDR3 sequences, with less than 6% found just once. The sequenced sample consisted of blood, either unsorted or a sorted T cell fraction (not recorded which). These receptor sequences come from a male donor with ankylosing spondylitis.

This clonotype occurred many times. The rearrangement joins TRBV4-3 to TRBJ2-3, with 10 nucleotides matching TRBD2. This CDR3 spans 17 amino acids. Germline CDR1 is LGHNA and CDR2 is YSLEER. V dropped 1 base and J dropped 0; count of bases not matched to a gene: 4. The CDR3: CASSQVKLAGSTDTQYF. The CDR3 region has the DNA TGCGCCAGCAGCCAAGTGAAACTAGCGGGGAGCACAGATACGCAGTATTTT.

This clonotype has a count of ten or more. The chain recombines TRBV2 with TRBJ2-7; no firm D call. The CDR3 loop spans 14 amino acids. Trimming stripped 5 bases from V and 12 bases from J, with 23 bases between. Germline V gene data show CDR1 as SNHLY and CDR2 as FYNNEI. The CDR3 bases are TGTGCCAGCAGTCCTAACTCTCCTACGACCACAATGTACTTC. It encodes CASSPNSPTTTMYF. Complete variable domain (other parts from reference TRBV2 and TRBJ2-7): EPEVTQTPSHQVTQMGQEVILRCVPISNHLYFYWYRQILGQKVEFLVSFYNNEISEKSEIFDDQFSVERPDGSNFTLKIRSTKLEDSAMYFCASSPNSPTTTMYFGPGTRLTVT.

This clonotype was seen many times. The V gene is TRBV7-8, the J gene TRBJ2-6; D not certain. The germline CDR1 and CDR2 sequences are SGHVS and FQNEAQ. This CDR3 comprises 14 residues. V was clipped by 6 bases and J by 2 bases, with 8 bases between them. The CDR3 DNA reads TGTGCCAGCAGAGGCGACACTGGGGCCAACGTCCTGACTTTC. Amino acids: CASRGDTGANVLTF.

Ten or more counts support this clonotype. This rearrangement joins TRBV7-2 to TRBJ1-5; D unresolved. The V gene's germline CDR1 is SGHTA and CDR2 FQGNSA. Trimming left V 3 bases short and J 7 bases short, with 13 bases between. The CDR3 runs to 14 residues. Here the CDR3 reads CASSLGRSSQPQHF. DNA of the CDR3: TGTGCCAGCAGCTTGGGGAGATCCAGCCAGCCCCAGCATTTT. The full variable domain, in which reference TRBV7-2 and TRBJ1-5 provide the parts outside the CDR3, is GAGVSQSPSNKVTEKGKDVELRCDPISGHTALYWYRQSLGQGLEFLIYFQGNSAPDKSGLPSDRFSAERTGGSVSTLTIQRTQQEDSAVYLCASSLGRSSQPQHFGDGTRLSIL.

The chain combines TRBV3-1 with TRBJ2-5; D ambiguous. V gave up 1 base and J gave up 5 bases, with 11 bases separating them. This CDR3 comprises 14 residues. Germline-derived CDR1 and CDR2 are LGHDT and YNNKEL (reference sequence). The CDR3 spells CASSQGPWVETQYF. The CDR3 DNA is TGTGCCAGCAGCCAAGGGCCCTGGGTGGAGACCCAGTACTTC.

This clonotype was counted only a few times. The germline gene is not matched at one end of the junction; a read error may be the cause. The chain is built from TRBV20-1 and TRBJ2-2; D remains unclear. Germline lookup yields CDR1 DFQATT and CDR2 SNEGSKA (reference sequence). The CDR3 has 17 residues. In nucleotides, the CDR3 is TGCTGTGCTAGACCCGCCCTACCAGACTCGAACACCGGGGAGCTGTTTTTT. Protein: CCARPALPDSNTGELFF.

About this clonotype itself: A much larger clone differs from this one at a single base, so this may be a read error. The chain has TRBV15 and TRBJ1-6; D is possibly TRBD1 (5 bases). This CDR3 has 18 amino acids. CDR1 and CDR2 (germline): LNHNV, YYDKDF (reference sequence). V lost 4 bases to trimming and J lost 6 bases, with 22 bases between them. The CDR3 DNA sequence: TGTGCCACCAGCACCGGGGGAGGCAGAAGGTATCCTAATTCACCCCTCCACTTT. This gives the protein CATSTGGGRRYPNSPLHF.

The CDR3 loop reads CASSEGLAENNEQFF. CDR3 DNA sequence: TGCGCCAGCAGTGAAGGACTAGCGGAGAACAATGAGCAGTTCTTC. The rearrangement links TRBV10-1 to TRBJ2-1; TRBD2 agrees at 10 bases. J lost 5 bases, V lost 3 bases, and 4 bases had no gene match. The CDR3 totals 15 residues. CDR1 is WNHNN, CDR2 SYGVQD, per germline (reference sequence).

This clonotype showed up just a few times. V usage is TRBV6-5 and J usage is TRBJ1-5; D is possibly TRBD1 (6 bases). This CDR3 spans 18 amino acids. Germline V CDR1 and CDR2: MNHEY, SVGAGI. Trimming removed 3 bases from V and 2 bases from J, with 20 bases in between. The CDR3 coding sequence is TGTGCCAGCAGTTATCCCCCCCCCCACAGGGATGGCAATCAGCCCCAGCATTTT. It yields the protein CASSYPPPHRDGNQPQHF.

In its sample, this clonotype was seen many times. The chain is built from TRBV7-8 and TRBJ1-2, with D unresolved. CDR1 and CDR2 from the germline V gene are SGHVS and FQNEAQ. Trimming pared 2 bases from V and 8 bases from J, leaving 18 bases between. The length of the CDR3 is 15 residues. CDR3 nucleotide sequence: TGTGCCAGCAGCTTAAAGGACTCCATAGAGGGCGGCTACACCTTC. Translating gives CASSLKDSIEGGYTF.

This clonotype was counted many times. The chain combines TRBV6-5 with TRBJ2-3; D perhaps matches TRBD1 (6 bases). This CDR3 has 14 residues. Germline lookup yields CDR1 MNHEY and CDR2 SVGAGI. The germline V and J ends were trimmed by 2 bases and 10 bases, with 16 bases remaining between them. The CDR3 DNA reads as TGTGCCAGCAGTTACCGTAAAACAGGGAATCCGCAGTATTTT. Its translation is CASSYRKTGNPQYF.

Ten or more counts support this clonotype. The chain is built from TRBV5-4 and TRBJ2-5; no reliable D call. From germline, CDR1 is SGHNT and CDR2 YYREEE (reference sequence). Trimming shortened V by 0 bases and J by 5 bases, and 11 bases separated the two germline ends. CDR3 length: 14 residues. CDR3 nucleotides: TGTGCCAGCAGCTTGGAGGCGGTCGGGGAGACCCAGTACTTC. This translates into CASSLEAVGETQYF.

This clonotype was detected only a few times. At one end, the junction sequence differs from germline, possibly due to a read error. The chain employs TRBV7-9 and TRBJ2-5; D call uncertain. The germline V gene has CDR1 SEHNR and CDR2 FQNEAQ (reference sequence). This CDR3 comprises 10 residues. CDR3 residues: CASSSGPLNF. CDR3 sequence (DNA): TGTGCCAGCAGCTCCGGCCCCTTGAACTTC.

This clonotype was found many times. The gene calls are TRBV20-1 and TRBJ2-2; 7 bases match TRBD1. This CDR3 has 15 amino acids. Germline V gene data show CDR1 as DFQATT and CDR2 as SNEGSKA (reference sequence). J was trimmed by 0 bases and V by 5 bases; bases with no gene match: 6. CDR3 residues: CSAGGQFANTGELFF. The CDR3 nucleotides are TGCAGTGCTGGGGGACAGTTCGCGAACACCGGGGAGCTGTTTTTT.

This clonotype was observed many times. The rearrangement links TRBV7-2 to TRBJ1-2; perhaps TRBD1 as D (5 bases). The V end was cut by 2 bases, the J end by 4 bases, with 17 bases between. The CDR3 runs to 16 residues. The germline CDR1 and CDR2 sequences are SGHTA and FQGNSA. The CDR3, as DNA: TGTGCCAGCAGCTTAAATGCTCGCGGGGGAGGCTATGGCTACACCTTC. Translating it yields CASSLNARGGGYGYTF.

In this sample, this clonotype turned up many times. The V call is TRBV10-3, the J call TRBJ1-1; 8 bases match TRBD1. Germline trimming cut 11 bases from V and 11 bases from J; bases unmatched to any gene: 10. The CDR3 contains 11 residues. Germline V CDR1 and CDR2: ENHRY, SYGVKD. The CDR3 region has the DNA TGTGCCGTAAGGGTGGACAGGGTCGCTTTCTTT. Residues: CAVRVDRVAFF.

This clonotype was observed many times. This rearrangement joins TRBV29-1 to TRBJ2-3; unclear D gene. The CDR3 has 13 residues. Germline assignment: CDR1 SQVTM and CDR2 ANQGSEA. V was shortened by 5 bases and J by 5 bases, with 14 bases between the two germline ends. CDR3 in DNA: TGCAGCGTTAATTCCCTTGGAAGAGATACGCAGTATTTT. Its translation is CSVNSLGRDTQYF.

This clonotype has at least ten counts. This chain uses TRBV20-1 with TRBJ2-5; weak D call: TRBD2 (5 bases). V lost 0 bases and J lost 5, with 13 bases in between. This CDR3 contains 14 residues. Germline V gene lookup returns CDR1 DFQATT and CDR2 SNEGSKA (reference sequence). The CDR3 loop reads CSARDPGSGETQYF. CDR3 sequence (DNA): TGCAGTGCTAGAGATCCGGGGTCCGGCGAGACCCAGTACTTC.

Many counts were recorded for this clonotype. The J gene is TRBJ2-5, the V gene TRBV20-1, with D unclear. This CDR3 has 14 residues. Looked up from germline, CDR1 is DFQATT and CDR2 is SNEGSKA (reference sequence). The ends were cut back, 0 bases at V and 4 bases at J, with 12 bases in the middle. In DNA form, the CDR3 reads TGCAGTGCTAGAGAAAGGCTAGGAGTAGAGACCCAGTACTTC. This translates into CSARERLGVETQYF.

In its sample, this clonotype was seen many times. The J gene is TRBJ1-5, the V gene TRBV19; weak D call: TRBD1 (5 bases). This CDR3 contains 12 residues. CDR1 is LNHDA, CDR2 SQIVND, per germline (reference sequence). V gave up 11 bases and J gave up 2 bases, with 10 bases separating them. CDR3 sequence: CAPRVGNQPQHF. The CDR3 DNA reads TGTGCCCCCAGGGTGGGCAATCAGCCCCAGCATTTT.

This clonotype was seen a few times. V usage is TRBV18 and J usage is TRBJ2-1; TRBD2 matches at 11 bases. Germline assignment: CDR1 KGHSH and CDR2 LQKENI. J gave up 2 bases and V 3 bases, and 3 bases lay outside the gene matches. The CDR3 length is 16 residues. Here the CDR3 DNA reads TGTGCCAGCTCACCGCCGGGACTAGCGGCCTACAATGAGCAGTTCTTC. The encoded protein is CASSPPGLAAYNEQFF.

In this sample, this clonotype turned up many times. This rearrangement joins TRBV29-1 to TRBJ1-2, with a tentative D call TRBD1 (6 bases). V lost 5 bases and J lost 8, with 15 bases in between. Looked up from germline, CDR1 is SQVTM and CDR2 is ANQGSEA. The CDR3 is made up of 12 amino acids. The CDR3 DNA sequence: TGCAGCGTTTCTCAGGGGACGATCGGCTACACCTTC. This encodes CSVSQGTIGYTF.

The J gene is TRBJ2-5, the V gene TRBV5-1; the match to TRBD2 covers 11 bases. Germline V lookup: CDR1 SGHRS, CDR2 YFSETQ. The CDR3 is made up of 17 amino acids. Trimming took 3 bases from V and 5 from J; bases not matched to a gene: 12. Written as DNA, the CDR3 is TGCGCCAGCAGCTCCGGACTAGCGGGCACGAGTTGGGAGACCCAGTACTTC. The encoded protein is CASSSGLAGTSWETQYF.

This clonotype appeared many times. The chain couples TRBV20-1 to TRBJ1-5, with a weak D call TRBD1 (6 bases). The germline V gene encodes CDR1 DFQATT and CDR2 SNEGSKA (reference sequence). Trimming left V 0 bases short and J 9 bases short, with 18 bases between. The CDR3 is 15 residues long. CDR3 sequence reads: CSARDLVQGDLPQHF. The CDR3 DNA sequence: TGCAGTGCTAGAGATCTTGTACAGGGTGATTTGCCCCAGCATTTT.

This clonotype showed up many times. The V gene is TRBV7-9, the J gene TRBJ2-3; D uncertain. The V end was cut by 4 bases, the J end by 2 bases, with 13 bases between. The CDR3 runs to 15 residues. From germline, CDR1 is SEHNR and CDR2 FQNEAQ (reference sequence). CDR3 nucleotides: TGTGCCAGCAGCTGGTCGTTCGATGCCACAGATACGCAGTATTTT. Amino acid sequence: CASSWSFDATDTQYF.

This clonotype was picked up many times. The chain employs TRBV5-5 and TRBJ2-2; no definite D call. Trimming shortened V by 6 bases and J by 3 bases, and 9 bases separated the two germline ends. The germline V gene encodes CDR1 SGHKS and CDR2 YYEKEE (reference sequence). The CDR3 has 13 residues. CDR3 amino acids: CASNLQDTGELFF. The DNA for the CDR3 is TGTGCCAGCAACCTACAAGACACCGGGGAGCTGTTTTTT.

This clonotype was detected many times. V usage is TRBV29-1 and J usage is TRBJ2-5, with D tentatively TRBD2 (6 bases). Germline CDR1 is SQVTM and CDR2 is ANQGSEA. The ends were cut back, 3 bases at V and 4 bases at J, with 15 bases in the middle. CDR3 length: 14 amino acids. The CDR3 spells CSVDSAGLGETQYF. CDR3 nucleotide sequence: TGCAGCGTTGATAGCGCGGGACTGGGAGAGACCCAGTACTTC.

Concerning this clonotype: A read error may account for a junction end that differs from germline. V and J are TRBV7-9 and TRBJ2-3; D unresolved. The CDR3 sequence is 14 residues long. Germline CDR1 reads SEHNR; CDR2 reads FQNEAQ (reference sequence). CDR3 in amino acids: CARSPTPVTDTQYF. As DNA, the CDR3 is TGCGCCAGAAGCCCCACGCCGGTCACAGATACGCAGTATTTT.

This clonotype was seen at least ten times. The rearrangement uses TRBV7-2 and TRBJ2-5; TRBD2 aligns across 11 bases. Germline CDR1 is SGHTA and CDR2 is FQGNSA. V lost 2 bases and J lost 3; bases outside the gene matches: 5. The CDR3 is 16 amino acids. CDR3 protein: CASSLIGTSGEETQYF. The CDR3 DNA follows: TGTGCCAGCAGCTTAATCGGGACTAGCGGAGAAGAGACCCAGTACTTC.

This clonotype occurred many times. The V and J genes are TRBV11-2 and TRBJ2-1, with 10 bases identical to TRBD2. CDR3 length equals 16 residues. Per the germline V gene, CDR1 is SGHAT and CDR2 is FQNNGV. Germline trimming cut 0 bases from V and 4 bases from J; bases unmatched to any gene: 3. CDR3 loop: CASSLDLAGVYNEQFF. CDR3 in DNA: TGTGCCAGCAGCTTAGATCTAGCGGGAGTTTACAATGAGCAGTTCTTC. The complete variable domain, with remaining parts taken from reference TRBV11-2 and TRBJ2-1, reads EAGVAQSPRYKIIEKRQSVAFWCNPISGHATLYWYQQILGQGPKLLIQFQNNGVVDDSQLPKDRFSAERLKGVDSTLKIQPAKLEDSAVYLCASSLDLAGVYNEQFFGPGTRLTVL.

The table lists this clonotype with a few counts. The CDR3 DNA reads TGCGCCAGCAGCCAACAGGGGGCATATAGCAATCAGCCCCAGCATTTT. It encodes CASSQQGAYSNQPQHF. V gene TRBV4-1 combines with J gene TRBJ1-5, with 8 bases identical to TRBD1. J gave up 0 bases and V 2 bases, and 3 bases lay outside the gene matches. This CDR3 has 16 amino acids. CDR1 and CDR2 from the germline V gene are MGHRA and YSYEKL.